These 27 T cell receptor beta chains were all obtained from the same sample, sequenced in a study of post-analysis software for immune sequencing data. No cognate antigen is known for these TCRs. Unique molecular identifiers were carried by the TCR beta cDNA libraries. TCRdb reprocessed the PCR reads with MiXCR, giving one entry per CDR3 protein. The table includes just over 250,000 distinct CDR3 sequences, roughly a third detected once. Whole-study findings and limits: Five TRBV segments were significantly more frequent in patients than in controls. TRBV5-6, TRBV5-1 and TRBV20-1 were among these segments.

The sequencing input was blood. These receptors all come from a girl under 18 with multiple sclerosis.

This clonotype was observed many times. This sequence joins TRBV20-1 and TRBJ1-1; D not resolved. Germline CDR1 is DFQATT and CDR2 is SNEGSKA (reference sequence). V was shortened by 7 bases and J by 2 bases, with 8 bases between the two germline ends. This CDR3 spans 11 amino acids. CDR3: CSVGSNTEAFF. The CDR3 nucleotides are TGCAGTGTTGGCTCCAACACTGAAGCTTTCTTT.

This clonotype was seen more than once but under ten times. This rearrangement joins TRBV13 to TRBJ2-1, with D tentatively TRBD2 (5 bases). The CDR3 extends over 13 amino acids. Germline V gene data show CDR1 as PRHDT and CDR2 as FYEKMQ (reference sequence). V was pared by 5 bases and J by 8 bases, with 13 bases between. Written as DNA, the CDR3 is TGTGCCAGCAGCCCGCGACGGGGATATGAGCAGTTCTTC. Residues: CASSPRRGYEQFF.

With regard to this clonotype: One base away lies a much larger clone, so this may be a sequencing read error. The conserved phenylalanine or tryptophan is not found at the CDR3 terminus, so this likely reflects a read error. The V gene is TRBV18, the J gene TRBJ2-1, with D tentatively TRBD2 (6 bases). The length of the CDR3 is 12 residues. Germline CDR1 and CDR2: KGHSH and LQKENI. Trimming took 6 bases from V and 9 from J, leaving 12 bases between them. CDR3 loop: CASSPLEGEQFV. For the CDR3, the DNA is TGTGCCAGCTCCCCCTTGGAGGGTGAGCAGTTCGTC.

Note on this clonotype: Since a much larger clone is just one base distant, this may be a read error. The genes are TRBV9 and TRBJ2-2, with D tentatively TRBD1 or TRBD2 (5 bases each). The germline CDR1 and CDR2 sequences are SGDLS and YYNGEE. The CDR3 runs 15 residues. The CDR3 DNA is TGTGCCCGCAGCGTGCAGGGAGCGAACACCGGGGAGCTGTTTTTT. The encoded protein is CARSVQGANTGELFF.

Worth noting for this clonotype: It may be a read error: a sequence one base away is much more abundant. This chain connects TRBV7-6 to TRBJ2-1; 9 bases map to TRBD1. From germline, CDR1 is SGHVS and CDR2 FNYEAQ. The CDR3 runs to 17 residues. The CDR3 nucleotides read TGTGCCAGCAGCGGACAGGGGAGGATAAGCTCCTACAATGAGCGGTTCTTC. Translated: CASSGQGRISSYNERFF.

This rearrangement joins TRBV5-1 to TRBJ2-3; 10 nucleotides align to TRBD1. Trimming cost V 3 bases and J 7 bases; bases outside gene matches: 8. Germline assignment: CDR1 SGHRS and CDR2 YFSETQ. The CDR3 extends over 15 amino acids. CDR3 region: CASSSPGQGSYTQYF. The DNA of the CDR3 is TGCGCCAGCAGCTCGCCGGGACAGGGGAGTTATACGCAGTATTTT.

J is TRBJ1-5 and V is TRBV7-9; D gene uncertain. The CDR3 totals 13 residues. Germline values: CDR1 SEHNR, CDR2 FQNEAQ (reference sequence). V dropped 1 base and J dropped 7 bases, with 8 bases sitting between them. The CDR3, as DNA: TGTGCCAGCAGCTTAGATGGAACCCAGCCCCAGCATTTT. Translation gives CASSLDGTQPQHF.

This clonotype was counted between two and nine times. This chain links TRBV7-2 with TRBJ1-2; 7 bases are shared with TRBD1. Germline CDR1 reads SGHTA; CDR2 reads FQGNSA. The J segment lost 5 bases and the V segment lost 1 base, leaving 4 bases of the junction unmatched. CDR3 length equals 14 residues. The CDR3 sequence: CASSLVGGGYGYTF. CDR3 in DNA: TGTGCCAGCAGCTTAGTAGGGGGCGGATATGGCTACACCTTC.

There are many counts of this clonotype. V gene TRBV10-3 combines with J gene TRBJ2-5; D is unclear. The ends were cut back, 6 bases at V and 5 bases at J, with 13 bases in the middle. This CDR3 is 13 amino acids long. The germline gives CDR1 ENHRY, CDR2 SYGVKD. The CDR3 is CAISHDLGETQYF. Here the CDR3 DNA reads TGTGCCATCAGCCATGACTTAGGCGAGACCCAGTACTTC.

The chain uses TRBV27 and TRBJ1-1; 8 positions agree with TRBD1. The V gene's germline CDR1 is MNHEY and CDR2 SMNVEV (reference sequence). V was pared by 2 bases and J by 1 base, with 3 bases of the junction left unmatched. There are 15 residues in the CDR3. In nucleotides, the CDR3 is TGTGCCAGCAGTTTACAGGGGGCTCGGAACACTGAAGCTTTCTTT. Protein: CASSLQGARNTEAFF.

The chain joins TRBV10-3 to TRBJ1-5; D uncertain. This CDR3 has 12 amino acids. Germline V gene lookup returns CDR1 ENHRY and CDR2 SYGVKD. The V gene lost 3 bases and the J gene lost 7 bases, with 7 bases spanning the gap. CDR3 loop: CAISDGRQPQHF. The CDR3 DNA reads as TGTGCCATCAGTGATGGGAGGCAGCCCCAGCATTTT.

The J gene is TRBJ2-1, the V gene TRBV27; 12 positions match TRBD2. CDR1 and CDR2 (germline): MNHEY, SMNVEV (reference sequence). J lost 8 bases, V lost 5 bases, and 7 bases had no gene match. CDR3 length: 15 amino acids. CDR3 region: CASSILAGGPYEQFF. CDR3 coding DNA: TGTGCCAGCAGTATACTAGCGGGAGGCCCCTATGAGCAGTTCTTC.

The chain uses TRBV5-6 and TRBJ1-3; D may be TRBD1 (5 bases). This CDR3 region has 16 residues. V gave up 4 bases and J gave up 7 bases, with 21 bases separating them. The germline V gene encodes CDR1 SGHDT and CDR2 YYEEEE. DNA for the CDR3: TGTGCCAGCAGCCTCAAGACGGCCCTGGGACGGAACACCATATATTTT. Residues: CASSLKTALGRNTIYF.

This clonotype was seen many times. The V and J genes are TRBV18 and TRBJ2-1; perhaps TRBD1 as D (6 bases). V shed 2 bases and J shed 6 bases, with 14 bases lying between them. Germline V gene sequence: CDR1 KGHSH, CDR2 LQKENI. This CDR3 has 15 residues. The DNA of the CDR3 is TGTGCCAGCTCACCATCAGGGGTGGCGGGCAATGAGCAGTTCTTC. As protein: CASSPSGVAGNEQFF.

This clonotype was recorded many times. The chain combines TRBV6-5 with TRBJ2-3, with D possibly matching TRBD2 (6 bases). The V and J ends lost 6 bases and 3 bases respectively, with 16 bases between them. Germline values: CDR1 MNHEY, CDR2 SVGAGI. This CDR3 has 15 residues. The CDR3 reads CASRLGRTGTDTQYF. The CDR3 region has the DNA TGTGCCAGCAGGCTAGGGAGGACGGGGACAGATACGCAGTATTTT.

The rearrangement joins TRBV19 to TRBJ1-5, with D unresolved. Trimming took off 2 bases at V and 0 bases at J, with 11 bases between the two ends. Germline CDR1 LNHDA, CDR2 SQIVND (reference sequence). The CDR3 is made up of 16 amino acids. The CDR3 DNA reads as TGTGCCAGTAGTATATTGGCAGAACTTAGCAATCAGCCCCAGCATTTT. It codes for CASSILAELSNQPQHF.

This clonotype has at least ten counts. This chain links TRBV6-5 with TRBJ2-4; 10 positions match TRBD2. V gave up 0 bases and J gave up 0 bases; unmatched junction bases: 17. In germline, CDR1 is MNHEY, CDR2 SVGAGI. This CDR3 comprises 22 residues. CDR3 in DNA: TGTGCCAGCAGTTACTCTCGGTTGAGCGGGGGGGAACGCCTCCTAGCCAAAAACATTCAGTACTTC. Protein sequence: CASSYSRLSGGERLLAKNIQYF.

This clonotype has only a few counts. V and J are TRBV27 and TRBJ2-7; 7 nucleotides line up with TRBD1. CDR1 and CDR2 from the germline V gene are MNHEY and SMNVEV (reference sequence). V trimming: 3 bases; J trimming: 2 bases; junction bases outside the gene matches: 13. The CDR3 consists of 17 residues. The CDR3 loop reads CASSLPETGIGPYEQYF. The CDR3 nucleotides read TGTGCCAGCAGTTTGCCCGAGACAGGGATAGGTCCCTACGAGCAGTACTTC.

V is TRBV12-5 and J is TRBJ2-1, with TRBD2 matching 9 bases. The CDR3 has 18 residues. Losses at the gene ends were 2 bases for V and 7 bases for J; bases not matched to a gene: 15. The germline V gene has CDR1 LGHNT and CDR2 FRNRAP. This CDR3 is CASGLFPPQREDENEQFF. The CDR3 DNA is TGTGCTAGTGGTTTGTTCCCTCCTCAGCGGGAGGACGAGAATGAGCAGTTCTTC.

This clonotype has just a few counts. CDR3 amino acids: CASSVPGRIYGYTF. The CDR3 DNA reads TGTGCCAGCAGCGTTCCGGGACGGATCTATGGCTACACCTTC. This chain uses TRBV28 with TRBJ1-2; D possibly corresponds to TRBD1 (5 bases). Trimming pared 6 bases from V and 4 bases from J, leaving 15 bases between. This CDR3 has 14 amino acids. In germline, CDR1 is MDHEN, CDR2 SYDVKM.

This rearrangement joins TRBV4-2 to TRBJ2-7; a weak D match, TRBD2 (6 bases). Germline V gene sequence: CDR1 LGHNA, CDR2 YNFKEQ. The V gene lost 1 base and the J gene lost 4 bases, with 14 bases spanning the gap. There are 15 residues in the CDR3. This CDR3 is CASSQGAAGTYEQYF. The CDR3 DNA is TGTGCCAGCAGCCAAGGAGCAGCGGGTACTTACGAGCAGTACTTC.

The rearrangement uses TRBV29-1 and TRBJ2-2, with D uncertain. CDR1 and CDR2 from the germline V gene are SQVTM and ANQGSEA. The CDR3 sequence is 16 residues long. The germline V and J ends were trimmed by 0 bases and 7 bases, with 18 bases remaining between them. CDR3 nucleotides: TGCAGCGTTGAAGATACGCTAAACAGAGCCCACGGGGAGCTGTTTTTT. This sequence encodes CSVEDTLNRAHGELFF.

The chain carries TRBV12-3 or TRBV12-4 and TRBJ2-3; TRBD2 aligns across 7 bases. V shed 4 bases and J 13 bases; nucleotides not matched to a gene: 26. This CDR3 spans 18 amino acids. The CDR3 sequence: CASSSARSSGERTDVEYF. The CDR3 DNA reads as TGTGCCAGCAGTTCCGCCCGCTCTAGCGGAGAAAGAACAGATGTGGAGTATTTT.

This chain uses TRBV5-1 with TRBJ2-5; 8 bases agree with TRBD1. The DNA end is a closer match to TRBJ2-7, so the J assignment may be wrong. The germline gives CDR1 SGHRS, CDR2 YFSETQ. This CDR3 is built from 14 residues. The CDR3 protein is CASSLGQGANEQYF. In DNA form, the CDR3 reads TGCGCCAGCAGCTTAGGGCAGGGGGCGAACGAGCAGTACTTC.

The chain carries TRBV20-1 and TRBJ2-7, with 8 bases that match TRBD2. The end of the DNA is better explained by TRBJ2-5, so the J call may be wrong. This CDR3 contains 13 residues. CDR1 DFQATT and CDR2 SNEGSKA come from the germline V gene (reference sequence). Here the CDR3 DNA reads TGCAGTGCTAGAGCGGGAGGGAGTTCGACCCAGTACTTC. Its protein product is CSARAGGSSTQYF.

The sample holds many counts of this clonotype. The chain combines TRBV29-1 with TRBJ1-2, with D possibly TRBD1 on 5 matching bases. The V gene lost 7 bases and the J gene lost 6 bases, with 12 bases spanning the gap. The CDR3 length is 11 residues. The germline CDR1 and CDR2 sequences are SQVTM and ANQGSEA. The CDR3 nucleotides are TGCAGCGGGGGGACGAATAATGGCTACACCTTC. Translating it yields CSGGTNNGYTF.

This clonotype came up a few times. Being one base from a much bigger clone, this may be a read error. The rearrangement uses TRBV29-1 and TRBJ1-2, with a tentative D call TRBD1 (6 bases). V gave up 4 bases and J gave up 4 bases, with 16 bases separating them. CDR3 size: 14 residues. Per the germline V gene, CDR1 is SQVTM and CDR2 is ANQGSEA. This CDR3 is CSVVGGGQGYGYTF. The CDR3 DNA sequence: TGCAGCGTTGTGGGGGGCGGGCAGGGCTATGGCTACACCTTC. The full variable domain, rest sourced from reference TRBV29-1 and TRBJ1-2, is SAVISQKPSRDICQRGTSLTIQCQVDSQVTMMFWYRQQPGQSLTLIATANQGSEATYESGFVIDKFPISRPNLTFSTLTVSNMSPEDSSIYLCSVVGGGQGYGYTFGSGTRLTVV.